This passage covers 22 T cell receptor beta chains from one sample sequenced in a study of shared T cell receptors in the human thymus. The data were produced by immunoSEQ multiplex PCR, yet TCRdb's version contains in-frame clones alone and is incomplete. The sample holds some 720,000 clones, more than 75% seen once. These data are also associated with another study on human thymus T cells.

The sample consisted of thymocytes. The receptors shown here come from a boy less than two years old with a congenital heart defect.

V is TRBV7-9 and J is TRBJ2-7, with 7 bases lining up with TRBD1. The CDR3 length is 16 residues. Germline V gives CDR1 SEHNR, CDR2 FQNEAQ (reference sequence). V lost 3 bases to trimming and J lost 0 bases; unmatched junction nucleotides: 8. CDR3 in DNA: TGTGCCAGCAGCTTGGCAGGGACAGAATACTCCTACGAGCAGTACTTC. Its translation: CASSLAGTEYSYEQYF.

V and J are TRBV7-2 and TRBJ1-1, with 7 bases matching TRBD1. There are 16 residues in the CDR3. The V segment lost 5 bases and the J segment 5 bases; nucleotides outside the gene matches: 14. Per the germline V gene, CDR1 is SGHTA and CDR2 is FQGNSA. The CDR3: CASSLAGGTVLTEAFF. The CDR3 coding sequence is TGTGCCAGCAGCCTGGCGGGGGGGACAGTCCTTACTGAAGCTTTCTTT.

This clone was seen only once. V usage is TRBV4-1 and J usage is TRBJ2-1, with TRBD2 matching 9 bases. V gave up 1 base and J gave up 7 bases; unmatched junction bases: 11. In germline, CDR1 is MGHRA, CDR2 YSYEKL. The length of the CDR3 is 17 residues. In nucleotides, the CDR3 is TGCGCCAGCAGCCAAGCCCTGACTAGCGGAGGGCAAAATGAGCAGTTCTTC. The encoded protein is CASSQALTSGGQNEQFF.

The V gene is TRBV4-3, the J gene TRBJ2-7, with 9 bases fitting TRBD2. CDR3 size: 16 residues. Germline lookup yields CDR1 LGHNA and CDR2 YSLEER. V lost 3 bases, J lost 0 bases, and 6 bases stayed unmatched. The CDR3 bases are TGCGCCAGCAGCCAGACGCTAGCGGGGAGCTCCTACGAGCAGTACTTC. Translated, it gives CASSQTLAGSSYEQYF.

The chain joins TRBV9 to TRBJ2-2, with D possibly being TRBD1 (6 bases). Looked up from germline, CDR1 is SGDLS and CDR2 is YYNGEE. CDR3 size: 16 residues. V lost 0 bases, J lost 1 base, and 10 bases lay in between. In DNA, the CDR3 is TGTGCCAGCAGCGTAGAATGGACAGTGAACACCGGGGAGCTGTTTTTT. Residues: CASSVEWTVNTGELFF. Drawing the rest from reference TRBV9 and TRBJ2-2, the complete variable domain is DSGVTQTPKHLITATGQRVTLRCSPRSGDLSVYWYQQSLDQGLQFLIQYYNGEERAKGNILERFSAQQFPDLHSELNLSSLELGDSALYFCASSVEWTVNTGELFFGEGSRLTVL.

DNA for the CDR3: TGTGCCAGCAGCTCGGGGGGCAGCGGGAGGAGGGATACGCAGTATTTT. Amino acids: CASSSGGSGRRDTQYF. This rearrangement joins TRBV5-4 to TRBJ2-3, with 9 bases lining up with TRBD2. The CDR3 has 16 amino acids. Losses at the gene ends were 3 bases for V and 6 bases for J; bases not matched to a gene: 11. Germline assignment: CDR1 SGHNT and CDR2 YYREEE (reference sequence).

The CDR3 DNA sequence: TGTGCCAGCAGTGAAGCGTGGGACAGGGGACATCCTTTAGCCAAAAACATTCAGTACTTC. The encoded protein is CASSEAWDRGHPLAKNIQYF. The chain combines TRBV6-1 with TRBJ2-4, with 10 nucleotides matching TRBD1. The CDR3 runs to 20 residues. The trim removed 0 bases at V and 0 bases at J, leaving 11 bases unmatched. From germline, CDR1 is MNHNS and CDR2 SASEGT.

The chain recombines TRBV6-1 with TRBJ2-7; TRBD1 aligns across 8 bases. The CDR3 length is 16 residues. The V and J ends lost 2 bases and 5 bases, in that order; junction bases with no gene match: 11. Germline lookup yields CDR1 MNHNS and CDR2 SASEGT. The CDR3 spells CASSEPTGRGPNEQYF. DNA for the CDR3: TGTGCCAGCAGTGAACCGACAGGCAGGGGGCCTAACGAGCAGTACTTC.

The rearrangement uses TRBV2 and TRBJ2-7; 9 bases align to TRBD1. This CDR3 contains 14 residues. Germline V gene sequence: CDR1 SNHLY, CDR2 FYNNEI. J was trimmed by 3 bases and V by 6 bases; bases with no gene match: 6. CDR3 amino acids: CASRNRDRVYEQYF. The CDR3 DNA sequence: TGTGCCAGCAGGAACCGGGACAGGGTCTACGAGCAGTACTTC.

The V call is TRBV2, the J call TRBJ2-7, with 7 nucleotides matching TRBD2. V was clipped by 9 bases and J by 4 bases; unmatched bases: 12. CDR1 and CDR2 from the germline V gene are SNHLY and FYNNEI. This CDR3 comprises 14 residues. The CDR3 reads CARTYERDHYEQYF. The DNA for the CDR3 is TGTGCCAGAACTTACGAGCGGGACCATTACGAGCAGTACTTC.

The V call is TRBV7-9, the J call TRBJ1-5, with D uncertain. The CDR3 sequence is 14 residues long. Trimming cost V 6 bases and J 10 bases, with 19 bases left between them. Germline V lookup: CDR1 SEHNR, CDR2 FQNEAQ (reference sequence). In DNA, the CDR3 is TGTGCCAGCAGTGGTACGCAGGCGCCTTTCCCCCAGCATTTT. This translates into CASSGTQAPFPQHF.

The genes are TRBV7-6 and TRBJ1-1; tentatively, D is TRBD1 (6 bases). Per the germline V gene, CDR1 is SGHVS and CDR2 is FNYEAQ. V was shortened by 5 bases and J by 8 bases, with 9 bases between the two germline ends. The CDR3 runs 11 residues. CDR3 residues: CASSLGQEAFF. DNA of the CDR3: TGTGCCAGCAGCCTCGGACAGGAAGCTTTCTTT.

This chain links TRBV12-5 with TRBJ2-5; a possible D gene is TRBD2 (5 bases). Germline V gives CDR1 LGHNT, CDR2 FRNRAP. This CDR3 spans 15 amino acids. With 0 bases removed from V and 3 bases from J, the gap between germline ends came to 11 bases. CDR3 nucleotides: TGTGCTAGTGGTTTGGTGAGGGTTGGGGAAGAGACCCAGTACTTC. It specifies CASGLVRVGEETQYF.

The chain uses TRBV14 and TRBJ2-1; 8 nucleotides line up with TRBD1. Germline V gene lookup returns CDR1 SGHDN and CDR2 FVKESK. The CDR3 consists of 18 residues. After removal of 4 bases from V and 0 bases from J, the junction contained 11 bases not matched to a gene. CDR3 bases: TGTGCCAGCAGCCGTGAGGGACAGGAGCTGAGCTCCTACAATGAGCAGTTCTTC. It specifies CASSREGQELSSYNEQFF. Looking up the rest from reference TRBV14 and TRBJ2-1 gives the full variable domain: EAGVTQFPSHSVIEKGQTVTLRCDPISGHDNLYWYRRVMGKEIKFLLHFVKESKQDESGMPNNRFLAERTGGTYSTLKVQPAELEDSGVYFCASSREGQELSSYNEQFFGPGTRLTVL.

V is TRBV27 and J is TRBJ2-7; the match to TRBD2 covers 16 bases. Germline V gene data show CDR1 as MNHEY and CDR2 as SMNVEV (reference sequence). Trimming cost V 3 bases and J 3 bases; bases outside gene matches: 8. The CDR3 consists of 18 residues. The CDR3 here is CASSFGTSGRELYYEQYF. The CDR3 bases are TGTGCCAGCAGTTTCGGGACTAGCGGGAGGGAGCTGTACTACGAGCAGTACTTC.

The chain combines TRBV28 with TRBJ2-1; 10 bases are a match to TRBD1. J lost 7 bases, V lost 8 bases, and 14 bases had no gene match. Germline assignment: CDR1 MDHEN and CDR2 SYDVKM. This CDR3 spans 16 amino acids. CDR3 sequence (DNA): TGTGCCAGCCTCCGGGAGGGGACAGGGGAATCGAATGAGCAGTTCTTC. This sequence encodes CASLREGTGESNEQFF.

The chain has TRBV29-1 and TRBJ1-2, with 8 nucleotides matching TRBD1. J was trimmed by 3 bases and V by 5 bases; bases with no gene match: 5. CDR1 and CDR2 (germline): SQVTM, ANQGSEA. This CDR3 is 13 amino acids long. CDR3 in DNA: TGCAGCGTTCGCGGACAGGGACACTATGGCTACACCTTC. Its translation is CSVRGQGHYGYTF.

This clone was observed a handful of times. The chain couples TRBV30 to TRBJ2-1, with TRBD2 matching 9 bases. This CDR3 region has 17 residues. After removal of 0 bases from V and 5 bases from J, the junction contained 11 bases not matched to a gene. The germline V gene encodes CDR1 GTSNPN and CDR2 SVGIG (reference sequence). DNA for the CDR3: TGTGCCTGGAGTGTTATTCCTTTAGCGGGAGAGGACAATGAGCAGTTCTTC. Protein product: CAWSVIPLAGEDNEQFF.

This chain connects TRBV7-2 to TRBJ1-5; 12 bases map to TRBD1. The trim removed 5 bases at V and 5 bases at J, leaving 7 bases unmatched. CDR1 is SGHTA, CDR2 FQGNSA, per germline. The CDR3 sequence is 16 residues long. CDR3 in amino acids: CASSPGTGGLHQPQHF. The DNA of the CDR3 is TGTGCCAGCAGCCCAGGGACAGGGGGCCTCCATCAGCCCCAGCATTTT.

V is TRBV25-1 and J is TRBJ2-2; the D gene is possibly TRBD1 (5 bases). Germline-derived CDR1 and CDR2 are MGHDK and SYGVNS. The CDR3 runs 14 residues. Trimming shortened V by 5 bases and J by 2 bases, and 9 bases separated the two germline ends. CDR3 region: CASSTGANTGELFF. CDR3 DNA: TGTGCCAGCAGTACTGGGGCCAACACCGGGGAGCTGTTTTTT.

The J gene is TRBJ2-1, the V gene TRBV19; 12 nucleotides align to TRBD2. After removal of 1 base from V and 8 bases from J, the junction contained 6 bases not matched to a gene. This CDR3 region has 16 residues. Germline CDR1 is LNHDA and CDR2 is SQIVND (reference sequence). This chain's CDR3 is CASSIAGASGRDEQFF. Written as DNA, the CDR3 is TGTGCCAGTAGTATAGCGGGGGCTAGCGGGAGGGATGAGCAGTTCTTC.

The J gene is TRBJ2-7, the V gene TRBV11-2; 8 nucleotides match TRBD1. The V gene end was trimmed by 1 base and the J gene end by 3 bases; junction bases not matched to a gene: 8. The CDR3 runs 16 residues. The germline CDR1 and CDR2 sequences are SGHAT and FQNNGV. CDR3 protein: CASSLGGDRGDYEQYF. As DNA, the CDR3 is TGTGCCAGCAGCTTAGGTGGTGACAGGGGTGACTACGAGCAGTACTTC.